What follows describes a single TCR beta chain. As yet, its antigen is unknown. Trimming left V 5 bases short and J 7 bases short, with 8 bases between. The CDR3 consists of 11 residues. Germline V gene lookup returns CDR1 MGHDK and CDR2 SYGVNS. Primers used in a second PCR of roughly 6 to 12 cycles were a sample-barcoded 5' primer and a J-beta primer mix. TCRdb analysed the 5' RACE reads with MiXCR anew, one entry per CDR3 protein. The table has hundreds of thousands of distinct CDR3 sequences, about 28% seen once. The sample comes from a study of blood T cells in healthy people across ages. The study, taken as a whole, reports: Comparison with aged donors showed that long-lived donors had more naive CD4+ cells and higher diversity. A roughly linear fall in TCR beta diversity per million T cells was seen with increasing age.

The same data also contributed to another study, on T cells of mothers and their children. This second report adds: Persistent microchimeric T cell clones were sought, and none were detected.

This sequence joins TRBV25-1 and TRBJ1-1; no definite D call. The sequence was obtained from a boy aged 2-9 years in good health. The sample consisted of blood. CDR3 DNA sequence: TGTGCCAGCAGTTGGGCTAGTGAAGCTTTCTTT. Translation gives CASSWASEAFF.